This TCR beta chain was sequenced during a study of identical twins. Whole-study results and caveats: The authors drew conclusions from cross-sectional statistical analysis rather than following the same donors. Twin pairs had excess sharing that was weaker in beta out-of-frame sequences.

The CDR3 has 15 residues. The germline CDR1 and CDR2 sequences are MNHEY and SVGAGI. V was pared by 5 bases and J by 5 bases, with 15 bases between. This clonotype was observed a few times. Antigen: not known. Template switching added a universal primer site; cDNA carried unique molecular identifiers. TCRdb processed the 5' RACE reads anew with MiXCR; each CDR3 protein has one entry. The sample consists of about 390,000 distinct CDR3 sequences, roughly 9% of them appearing once. There were only healthy Caucasians among the donors. This chain links TRBV6-5 with TRBJ1-4; a weak D match, TRBD1 (6 bases). Specimen: naive T cells sorted from blood. The receptor's source is a woman aged 45-59 years in good health. CDR3 nucleotide sequence: TGTGCCAGCAGTCTGCGGGGGGCCACCAATGAAAAACTGTTTTTT. Residues: CASSLRGATNEKLFF.